These 5 T cell receptor beta chains were sequenced from one sample in a study of shared clonotypes between healthy human individuals. Sequenced by immunoSEQ multiplex PCR; TCRdb stores in-frame clones only, minus some. The table has approximately 440,000 clones, roughly four fifths seen once. The specimen was PBMCs. These receptors were taken from a middle-aged woman in good health. Some clones in this sample may be carry-over from other donors' samples.

This sequence joins TRBV27 and TRBJ2-7; D is possibly TRBD2 (6 bases). The CDR3 contains 15 residues. Germline V gene lookup returns CDR1 MNHEY and CDR2 SMNVEV (reference sequence). Trimming took off 2 bases at V and 3 bases at J, with 14 bases between the two ends. DNA for the CDR3: TGTGCCAGCAGTTTAGCGGGGCGGGTGAACTACGAGCAGTACTTC. This translates into CASSLAGRVNYEQYF.

In this sample, this clone turned up many times. J is TRBJ2-7 and V is TRBV19; 10 bases line up with TRBD2. The CDR3 is 15 amino acids. Germline V gene data show CDR1 as LNHDA and CDR2 as SQIVND (reference sequence). V lost 4 bases to trimming and J lost 3 bases; unmatched junction nucleotides: 6. In DNA, the CDR3 is TGTGCCAGTAGTACTCCGGGACTAGCGAGCTACGAGCAGTACTTC. As protein: CASSTPGLASYEQYF.

Concerning this clone itself: A far bigger clonotype differs at one base, so this is likely a read error. At the DNA level, this CDR3 is encoded by other sequences in the same sample as well. This chain links TRBV30 with TRBJ1-5; no clear D. The germline V gene encodes CDR1 GTSNPN and CDR2 SVGIG (reference sequence). The germline V and J ends were trimmed by 2 bases and 4 bases, with 6 bases remaining between them. This CDR3 has 12 amino acids. Here the CDR3 reads CAWSTQNQPQHF. In DNA, the CDR3 is TGTGCCTGGAGTACACAAAATCAGCCCCAGCATTTT. The full variable domain, in which reference TRBV30 and TRBJ1-5 provide the parts outside the CDR3, is SQTIHQWPATLVQPVGSPLSLECTVEGTSNPNLYWYRQAAGRGLQLLFYSVGIGQISSEVPQNLSASRPQDRQFILSSKKLLLSDSGFYLCAWSTQNQPQHFGDGTRLSIL.

Points on this clone: In the same sample, other DNA sequences code for this CDR3. The gene calls are TRBV18 and TRBJ2-7; no clear D gene. The V and J ends lost 0 bases and 3 bases respectively, with 6 bases between them. The germline V gene encodes CDR1 KGHSH and CDR2 LQKENI. CDR3 size: 13 residues. The CDR3 bases are TGTGCCAGCTCACCACCTAGTCTCTACGAGCAGTACTTC. Protein sequence: CASSPPSLYEQYF.

This clone has more than one count but fewer than ten. V gene TRBV15 combines with J gene TRBJ1-5; 9 bases are a match to TRBD1. Per germline, CDR1 LNHNV and CDR2 YYDKDF (reference sequence). Unmatched junction bases numbered 5, after V lost 0 bases and J lost 5 bases. The CDR3 length is 16 residues. In DNA, the CDR3 is TGTGCCACCAGCAGAGACCCCGGACAGGGGTATCAGCCCCAGCATTTT. It is translated as CATSRDPGQGYQPQHF.